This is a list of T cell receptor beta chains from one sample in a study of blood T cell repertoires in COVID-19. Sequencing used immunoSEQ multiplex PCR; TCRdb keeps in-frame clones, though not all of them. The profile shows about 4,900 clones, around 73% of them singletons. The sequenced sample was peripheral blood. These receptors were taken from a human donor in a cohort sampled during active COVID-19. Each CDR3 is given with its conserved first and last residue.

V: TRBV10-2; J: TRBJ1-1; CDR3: CASSRGQGKTEAFF
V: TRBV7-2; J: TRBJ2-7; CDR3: CASSRSGTDSYEQYF
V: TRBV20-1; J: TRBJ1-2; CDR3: CSASGSVYGYTF
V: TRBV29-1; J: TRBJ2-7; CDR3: CSVQLGAATKFEQYF
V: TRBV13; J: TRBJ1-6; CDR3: CASSLRTSGGEGRPLHF
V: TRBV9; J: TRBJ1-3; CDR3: CASSVDGEGTIYF
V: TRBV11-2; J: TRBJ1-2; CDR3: CASSFLQGPGGYTF
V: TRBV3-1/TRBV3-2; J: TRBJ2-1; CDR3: CASSLPLRQDYNEQFF
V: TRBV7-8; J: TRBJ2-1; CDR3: CASSLRAGNEQFF
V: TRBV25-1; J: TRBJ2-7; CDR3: CASSDRDRGFYEQYF
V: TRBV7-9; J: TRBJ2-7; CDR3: CASSSLSRGARYEQYF
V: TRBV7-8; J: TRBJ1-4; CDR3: CASSPGPGNREKLFF
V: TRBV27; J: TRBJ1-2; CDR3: CASSYLNSLGGYTF
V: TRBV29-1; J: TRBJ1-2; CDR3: CSVEKGGSHGYTF
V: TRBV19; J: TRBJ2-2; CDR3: CASSGARGRGTGELFF
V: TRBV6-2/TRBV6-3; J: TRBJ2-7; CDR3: CASSYSTGGASLQYF
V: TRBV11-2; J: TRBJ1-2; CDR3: CASSLGAGSGYTF
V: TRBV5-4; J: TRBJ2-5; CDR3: CASRAGLAGQETQYF